This T cell receptor (beta chain) was sequenced in a study of T cells after yellow fever vaccination. On the study more broadly: SMART-Seq v4 Ultra Low Input prepared libraries from low-cell fractions.

Points on this clonotype: The antigen is unknown.

Study-wide points: Most primary-vaccination clones reappeared after the booster (approximately 97% CD4, about 88% CD8).

This CDR3 spans 15 amino acids. CDR1 KGHDR and CDR2 SFDVKD come from the germline V gene. Trimming took off 3 bases at V and 2 bases at J, with 10 bases between the two ends. A universal primer site and UMIs were added as TCR cDNA was made by 5'RACE template switching. Each CDR3 protein is one row after TCRdb ran MiXCR on the 5' RACE reads. The sample lists more than 350,000 distinct CDR3 sequences, around 10% occurring once. The clonotype was recovered from a man aged 18 to 29 who received the YFV17D yellow fever vaccine. The V call is TRBV24-1, the J call TRBJ2-1; D is possibly TRBD1 (6 bases). Sequencing used PBMCs, obtained on the day of the first yellow fever vaccination. CDR3 loop: CATSDGDTTYNEQFF. As DNA, the CDR3 is TGTGCCACCAGTGATGGGGACACCACCTACAATGAGCAGTTCTTC.